Each of the 10 T cell receptor beta chains below was sequenced from the same sample in a study of cytomegalovirus exposure and HLA in healthy donors. 60 Vbeta and 13 Jbeta primers were used in PCR. Sequenced by immunoSEQ multiplex PCR; TCRdb stores in-frame clones only, minus some. The sample yields some 150,000 clones, roughly 77% seen once. Material for sequencing was PBMCs. Source of these receptors: a man in his thirties or forties in good health and CMV-seropositive.

This chain joins TRBV19 and TRBJ1-2; D is perhaps TRBD1 (5 bases). Germline CDR1 and CDR2: LNHDA and SQIVND (reference sequence). This CDR3 is 13 amino acids long. The V end was cut by 3 bases, the J end by 4 bases, with 9 bases between. CDR3 sequence: CASSMRGSYGYTF. The DNA for the CDR3 is TGTGCCAGTAGTATGCGGGGGAGCTATGGCTACACCTTC.

The sample holds a few counts of this clone. The V gene is TRBV5-4, the J gene TRBJ2-3; D is ambiguous. Germline-derived CDR1 and CDR2 are SGHNT and YYREEE (reference sequence). The CDR3 length is 12 residues. Trimming removed 1 base from V and 4 bases from J, with 4 bases in between. This CDR3 is CASSLSSDTQYF. CDR3 sequence (DNA): TGTGCCAGCAGCTTGAGCTCAGATACGCAGTATTTT.

Only a few counts were recorded for this clone. The V gene is TRBV4-1, the J gene TRBJ1-5; D remains ambiguous. CDR1 MGHRA and CDR2 YSYEKL come from the germline V gene. CDR3 length: 15 residues. The germline V and J ends were trimmed by 3 bases and 7 bases, with 16 bases remaining between them. The CDR3 sequence: CASSHGVDLAQPQHF. CDR3 nucleotides: TGCGCCAGCAGCCATGGGGTCGACCTAGCCCAGCCCCAGCATTTT.

V and J are TRBV5-4 and TRBJ2-1, with 8 bases matching TRBD2. The CDR3 is made up of 17 amino acids. Germline V gene lookup returns CDR1 SGHNT and CDR2 YYREEE (reference sequence). The junction had 14 bases not matched to a gene; V was cut back by 3 bases and J by 6 bases. CDR3 sequence reads: CASSWGSRGGFFNEQFF. The CDR3 DNA reads TGTGCCAGCAGCTGGGGGAGTCGGGGGGGCTTTTTCAATGAGCAGTTCTTC.

The chain couples TRBV7-2 to TRBJ1-4, with D possibly TRBD1 on 5 matching bases. Germline loops: CDR1 SGHTA, CDR2 FQGNSA. Trimming removed 5 bases at V and 2 bases at J, with 15 bases between. The CDR3 loop spans 16 amino acids. CDR3 coding DNA: TGTGCCAGCAGCCCTAGACGGGGGGACACTAATGAAAAACTGTTTTTT. It specifies CASSPRRGDTNEKLFF.

The CDR3, as DNA: TGTGCCAGCAGCCCGGACATATTTAGCAATCAGCCCCAGCATTTT. It specifies CASSPDIFSNQPQHF. V usage is TRBV28 and J usage is TRBJ1-5; D is perhaps TRBD1 (5 bases). Per germline, CDR1 MDHEN and CDR2 SYDVKM. The ends were cut back, 6 bases at V and 0 bases at J, with 12 bases in the middle. The CDR3 covers 15 residues.

In DNA, the CDR3 is TGTGCCAGCAGTTTACGTGGACTAGCGGGGAACGATGAGCAGTTCTTC. It yields the protein CASSLRGLAGNDEQFF. The chain employs TRBV28 and TRBJ2-1; 12 positions agree with TRBD2. Germline loops: CDR1 MDHEN, CDR2 SYDVKM. After removal of 2 bases from V and 8 bases from J, the junction contained 7 bases not matched to a gene. CDR3 length: 16 amino acids.

This clone occurred a few times. This chain links TRBV7-2 with TRBJ1-2; 7 nucleotides match TRBD1. The V segment lost 5 bases and the J segment 0 bases; nucleotides outside the gene matches: 6. This CDR3 has 15 residues. Germline lookup yields CDR1 SGHTA and CDR2 FQGNSA. The CDR3, as DNA: TGTGCCAGCAGCCGAGGGACAGATCCTAACTATGGCTACACCTTC. Residues: CASSRGTDPNYGYTF.

The genes are TRBV2 and TRBJ1-2; D is uncertain. Germline V lookup: CDR1 SNHLY, CDR2 FYNNEI. This CDR3 is built from 12 residues. The germline V and J ends were trimmed by 4 bases and 5 bases, with 8 bases remaining between them. CDR3: CASSAQEYGYTF. Written as DNA, the CDR3 is TGTGCCAGCAGTGCCCAGGAATATGGCTACACCTTC.

The chain uses TRBV5-1 and TRBJ2-5; 9 bases are shared with TRBD2. With V trimmed by 5 bases and J by 5 bases, 7 bases remained unmatched. The V gene's germline CDR1 is SGHRS and CDR2 YFSETQ. The CDR3 consists of 14 residues. The chain's CDR3 is CASSSGTSLETQYF. The CDR3 DNA sequence: TGCGCCAGCAGTTCCGGGACTAGCCTCGAGACCCAGTACTTC.